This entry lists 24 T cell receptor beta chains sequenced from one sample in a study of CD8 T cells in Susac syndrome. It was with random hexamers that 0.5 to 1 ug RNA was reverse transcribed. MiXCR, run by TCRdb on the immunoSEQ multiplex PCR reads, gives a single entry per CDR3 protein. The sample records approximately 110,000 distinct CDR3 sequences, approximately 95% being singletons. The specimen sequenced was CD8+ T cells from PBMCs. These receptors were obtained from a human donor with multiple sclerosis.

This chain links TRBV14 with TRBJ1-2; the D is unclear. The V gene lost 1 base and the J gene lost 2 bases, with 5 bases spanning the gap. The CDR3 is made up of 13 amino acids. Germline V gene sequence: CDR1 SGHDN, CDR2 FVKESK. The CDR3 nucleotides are TGTGCCAGCAGCCAAGGGTGGAACTATGGCTACACCTTC. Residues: CASSQGWNYGYTF.

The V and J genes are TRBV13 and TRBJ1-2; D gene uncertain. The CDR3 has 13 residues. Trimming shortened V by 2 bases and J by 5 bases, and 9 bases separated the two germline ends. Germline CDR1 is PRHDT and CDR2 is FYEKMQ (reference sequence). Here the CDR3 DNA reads TGTGCCAGCAGCTTATTCACTACTTATGGCTACACCTTC. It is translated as CASSLFTTYGYTF.

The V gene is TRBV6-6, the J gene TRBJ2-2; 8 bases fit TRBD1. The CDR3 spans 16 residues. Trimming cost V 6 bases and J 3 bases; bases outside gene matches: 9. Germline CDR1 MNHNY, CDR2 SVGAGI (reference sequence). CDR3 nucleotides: TGTGCCAGCAGCCTGATCGGACAGGGCGACACCGGGGAGCTGTTTTTT. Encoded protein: CASSLIGQGDTGELFF.

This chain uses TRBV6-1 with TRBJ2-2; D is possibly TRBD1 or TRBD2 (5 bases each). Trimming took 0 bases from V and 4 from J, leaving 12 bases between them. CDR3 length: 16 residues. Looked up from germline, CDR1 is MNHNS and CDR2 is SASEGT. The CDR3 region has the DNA TGTGCCAGCAGTGAAGCAGAGGGGTGGGGCACCGGGGAGCTGTTTTTT. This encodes CASSEAEGWGTGELFF.

In DNA form, the CDR3 reads TGTGCCAGCAGCTCCGGGGAGCGTGAAGCTTTCTTT. It specifies CASSSGEREAFF. The genes are TRBV7-8 and TRBJ1-1; no clear D gene. The V gene's germline CDR1 is SGHVS and CDR2 FQNEAQ. V dropped 4 bases and J dropped 7 bases, with 10 bases sitting between them. The CDR3 has 12 residues.

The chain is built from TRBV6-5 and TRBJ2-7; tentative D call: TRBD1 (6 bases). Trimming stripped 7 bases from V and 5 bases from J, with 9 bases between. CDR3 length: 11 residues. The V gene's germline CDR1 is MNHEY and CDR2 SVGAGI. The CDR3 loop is CASTGQHEQYF. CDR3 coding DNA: TGTGCCAGCACAGGACAGCACGAGCAGTACTTC.

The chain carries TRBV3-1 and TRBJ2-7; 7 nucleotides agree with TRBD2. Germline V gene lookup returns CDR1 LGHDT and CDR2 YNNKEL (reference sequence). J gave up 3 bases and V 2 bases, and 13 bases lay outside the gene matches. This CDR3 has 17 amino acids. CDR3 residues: CASSQRPAGVPYYEQYF. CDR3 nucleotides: TGTGCCAGCAGCCAAAGGCCGGCGGGAGTCCCCTACTACGAGCAGTACTTC.

The CDR3 nucleotides read TGTGCCAGCAGCTTGAACCAAGAGACCCAGTACTTC. Translation: CASSLNQETQYF. This chain connects TRBV5-6 to TRBJ2-5; D is uncertain. This CDR3 contains 12 residues. Germline CDR1 SGHDT, CDR2 YYEEEE. Trimming cost V 1 base and J 0 bases, with 1 base left between them.

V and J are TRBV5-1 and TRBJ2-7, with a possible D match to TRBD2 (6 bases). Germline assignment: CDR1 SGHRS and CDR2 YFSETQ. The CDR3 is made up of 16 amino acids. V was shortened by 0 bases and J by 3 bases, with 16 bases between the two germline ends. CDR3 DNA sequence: TGCGCCAGCAGCTTGGCCGGTGAGTGGGGACTCTACGAGCAGTACTTC. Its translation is CASSLAGEWGLYEQYF.

DNA of the CDR3: TGTGCCACCAGTGGGCCCGGGGGCAATGAGCAGTTCTTC. This sequence encodes CATSGPGGNEQFF. The chain employs TRBV24-1 and TRBJ2-1; D is perhaps TRBD2 (6 bases). The CDR3 spans 13 residues. Germline CDR1 and CDR2: KGHDR and SFDVKD. The V and J ends lost 5 bases and 6 bases respectively, with 10 bases between them.

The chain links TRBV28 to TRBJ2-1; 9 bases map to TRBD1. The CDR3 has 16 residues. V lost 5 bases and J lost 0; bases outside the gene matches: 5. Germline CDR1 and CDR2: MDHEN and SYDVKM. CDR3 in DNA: TGTGCCAGCAGTCCAAACAGGGGGCTCTCCTACAATGAGCAGTTCTTC. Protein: CASSPNRGLSYNEQFF.

This CDR3 is CSVEGKRGVKSYNEQFF. The DNA for the CDR3 is TGCAGCGTTGAGGGAAAACGGGGGGTCAAGTCCTACAATGAGCAGTTCTTC. This rearrangement joins TRBV29-1 to TRBJ2-1; 7 nucleotides match TRBD2. Germline values: CDR1 SQVTM, CDR2 ANQGSEA. V trimming: 3 bases; J trimming: 1 base; junction bases outside the gene matches: 12. The CDR3 runs to 17 residues.

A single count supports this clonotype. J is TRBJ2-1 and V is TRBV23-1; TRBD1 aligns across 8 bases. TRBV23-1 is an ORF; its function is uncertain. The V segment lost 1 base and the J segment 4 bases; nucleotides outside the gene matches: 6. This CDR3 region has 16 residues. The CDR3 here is CASSQFGTGAYNEQFF. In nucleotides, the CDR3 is TGCGCCAGCAGTCAATTCGGGACAGGCGCTTACAATGAGCAGTTCTTC.

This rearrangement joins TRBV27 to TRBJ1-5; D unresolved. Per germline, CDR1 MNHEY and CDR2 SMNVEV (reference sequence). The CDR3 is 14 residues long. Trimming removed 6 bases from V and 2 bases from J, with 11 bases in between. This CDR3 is CASSLFFGNQPQHF. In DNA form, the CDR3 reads TGTGCCAGCAGCCTTTTCTTTGGCAATCAGCCCCAGCATTTT.

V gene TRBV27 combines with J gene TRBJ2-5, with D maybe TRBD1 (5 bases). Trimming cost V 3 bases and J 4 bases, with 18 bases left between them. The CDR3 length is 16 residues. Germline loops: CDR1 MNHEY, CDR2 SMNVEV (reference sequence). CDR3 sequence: CASSFLGQGIRETQYF. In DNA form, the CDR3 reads TGTGCCAGCAGTTTTCTCGGGCAGGGAATAAGAGAGACCCAGTACTTC.

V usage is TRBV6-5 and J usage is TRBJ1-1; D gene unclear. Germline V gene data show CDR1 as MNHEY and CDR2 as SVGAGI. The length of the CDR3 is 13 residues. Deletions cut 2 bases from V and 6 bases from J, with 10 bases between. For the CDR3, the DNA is TGTGCCAGCAGTTACGATGGGTCCGCTGAAGCTTTCTTT. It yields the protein CASSYDGSAEAFF.

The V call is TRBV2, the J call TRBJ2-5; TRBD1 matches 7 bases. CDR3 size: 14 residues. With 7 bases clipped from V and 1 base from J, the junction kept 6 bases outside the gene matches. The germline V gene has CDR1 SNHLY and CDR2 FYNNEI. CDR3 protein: CASKRQGSQETQYF. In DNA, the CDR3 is TGTGCCAGCAAGAGACAGGGATCCCAAGAGACCCAGTACTTC. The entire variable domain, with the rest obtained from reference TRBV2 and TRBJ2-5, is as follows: EPEVTQTPSHQVTQMGQEVILRCVPISNHLYFYWYRQILGQKVEFLVSFYNNEISEKSEIFDDQFSVERPDGSNFTLKIRSTKLEDSAMYFCASKRQGSQETQYFGPGTRLLVL.

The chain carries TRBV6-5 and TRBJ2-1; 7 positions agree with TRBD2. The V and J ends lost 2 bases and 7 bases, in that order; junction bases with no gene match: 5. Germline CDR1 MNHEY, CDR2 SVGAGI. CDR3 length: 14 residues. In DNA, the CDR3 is TGTGCCAGCAGTTACATGCGGGAGCTAAATGAGCAGTTCTTC. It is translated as CASSYMRELNEQFF.

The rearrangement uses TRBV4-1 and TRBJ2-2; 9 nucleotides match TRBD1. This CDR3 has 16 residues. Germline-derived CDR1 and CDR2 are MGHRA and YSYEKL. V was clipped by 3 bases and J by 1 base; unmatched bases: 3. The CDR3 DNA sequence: TGCGCCAGCAGCCAGAAGGGACAGGGGAACACCGGGGAGCTGTTTTTT. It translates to CASSQKGQGNTGELFF.

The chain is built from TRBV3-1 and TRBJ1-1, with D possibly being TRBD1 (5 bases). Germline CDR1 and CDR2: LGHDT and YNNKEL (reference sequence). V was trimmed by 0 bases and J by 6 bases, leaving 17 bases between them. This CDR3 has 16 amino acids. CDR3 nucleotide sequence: TGTGCCAGCAGCCAAGATGGGTCAGGGCGTCTCGCTGAAGCTTTCTTT. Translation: CASSQDGSGRLAEAFF.

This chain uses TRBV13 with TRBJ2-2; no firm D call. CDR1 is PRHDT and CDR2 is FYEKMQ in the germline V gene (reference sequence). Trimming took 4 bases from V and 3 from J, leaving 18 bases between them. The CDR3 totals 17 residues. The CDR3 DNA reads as TGTGCCAGCAGCTCCCCGGAGAGTGGTAGTTACACCGGGGAGCTGTTTTTT. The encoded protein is CASSSPESGSYTGELFF.

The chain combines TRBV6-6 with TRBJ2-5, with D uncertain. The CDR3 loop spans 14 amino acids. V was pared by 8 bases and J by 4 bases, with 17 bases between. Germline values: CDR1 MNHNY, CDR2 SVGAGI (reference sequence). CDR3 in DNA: TGTGCCAGCTGCTTAAAGGCCGAAAGAGAGACCCAGTACTTC. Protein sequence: CASCLKAERETQYF.

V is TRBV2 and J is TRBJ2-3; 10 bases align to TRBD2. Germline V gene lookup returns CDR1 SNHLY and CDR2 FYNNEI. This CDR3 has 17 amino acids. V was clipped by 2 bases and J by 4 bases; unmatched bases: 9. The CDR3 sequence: CASSETASGSSSDTQYF. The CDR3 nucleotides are TGTGCCAGCAGTGAAACGGCTAGCGGGAGTTCCTCAGATACGCAGTATTTT.

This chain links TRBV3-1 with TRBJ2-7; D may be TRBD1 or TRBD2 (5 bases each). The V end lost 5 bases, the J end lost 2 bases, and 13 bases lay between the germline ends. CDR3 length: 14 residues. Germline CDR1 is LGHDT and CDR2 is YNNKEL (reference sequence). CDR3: CASSGTVFTYEQYF. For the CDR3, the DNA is TGTGCCAGCAGCGGGACGGTTTTTACCTACGAGCAGTACTTC.